A single sample is the source of the 30 T cell receptor beta chains below, sequenced in a study of identical twins. TCRdb independently ran MiXCR on the 5' RACE reads; one entry per CDR3 protein. The table has 450,000 to 500,000 distinct CDR3 sequences, approximately 15% seen once. These records were also assigned to another study, of yellow fever vaccine responses in identical twins.

The material sequenced was CD4+ T cells sorted from blood. These receptors were collected from a woman in her late teens or twenties in good health.

This clonotype appeared a few times. The chain couples TRBV7-9 to TRBJ2-5; maybe TRBD1 (6 bases). The germline V gene has CDR1 SEHNR and CDR2 FQNEAQ (reference sequence). The CDR3 sequence is 13 residues long. V lost 3 bases to trimming and J lost 3 bases, with 8 bases between them. The CDR3 coding sequence is TGTGCCAGCAGCTTTCGGGACAAAGAGACCCAGTACTTC. Translation gives CASSFRDKETQYF.

The chain is built from TRBV6-2 or TRBV6-3 and TRBJ2-2, with D possibly being TRBD1 (6 bases). Per the germline V gene, CDR1 is MNHEY and CDR2 is SVGEGT. The CDR3 consists of 14 residues. Between the trimmed V and J ends, which lost 4 bases and 4 bases, there was a span of 10 bases. The CDR3 bases are TGTGCCAGCAGTTGGACAGCCGTCACCGGGGAGCTGTTTTTT. Translating gives CASSWTAVTGELFF.

Here the CDR3 reads CASSESLAAGDEQFF. The CDR3 DNA sequence: TGTGCCAGCAGTGAATCTCTAGCGGCAGGCGATGAGCAGTTCTTC. The chain has TRBV2 and TRBJ2-1; 7 nucleotides align to TRBD2. Germline trimming cut 2 bases from V and 8 bases from J; bases unmatched to any gene: 9. Looked up from germline, CDR1 is SNHLY and CDR2 is FYNNEI. The CDR3 extends over 15 amino acids.

The J gene is TRBJ2-1, the V gene TRBV7-9; 9 bases agree with TRBD1. This CDR3 has 14 amino acids. Germline assignment: CDR1 SEHNR and CDR2 FQNEAQ (reference sequence). With V trimmed by 3 bases and J by 10 bases, 7 bases remained unmatched. CDR3 nucleotide sequence: TGTGCCAGCAGCTTTACCGGGACAGGGAACGAGCAGTTCTTC. This codes for CASSFTGTGNEQFF.

A few counts support this clonotype. This rearrangement joins TRBV5-5 to TRBJ1-4, with TRBD1 matching 7 bases. This CDR3 contains 16 residues. Germline V gives CDR1 SGHKS, CDR2 YYEKEE (reference sequence). The V segment lost 4 bases and the J segment 5 bases; nucleotides outside the gene matches: 11. The CDR3 region is CASSPGDRDRNEKLFF. In nucleotides, the CDR3 is TGTGCCAGCAGCCCGGGGGATCGGGACAGAAATGAAAAACTGTTTTTT.

V gene TRBV20-1 combines with J gene TRBJ2-5; 13 bases align to TRBD2. The germline CDR1 and CDR2 sequences are DFQATT and SNEGSKA (reference sequence). Trimming cost V 6 bases and J 6 bases; bases outside gene matches: 7. This CDR3 has 14 amino acids. The CDR3 DNA sequence: TGCAGTGCGCGAGGACTAGCGGGAGAAAAGACCCAGTACTTC. It encodes CSARGLAGEKTQYF.

CDR3 in DNA: TGTGCCAGCTCACCCCCTGGCGGACTAACCTACAATGAGCAGTTCTTC. Translation gives CASSPPGGLTYNEQFF. The chain has TRBV18 and TRBJ2-1, with D possibly TRBD2 on 6 matching bases. The germline V gene encodes CDR1 KGHSH and CDR2 LQKENI. V lost 3 bases to trimming and J lost 2 bases, with 14 bases between them. This CDR3 contains 16 residues.

In this sample, this clonotype turned up a few times. The genes are TRBV10-3 and TRBJ2-5; D might be TRBD1 (6 bases). CDR3 length: 13 amino acids. Germline CDR1 reads ENHRY; CDR2 reads SYGVKD. The V gene lost 6 bases and the J gene lost 5 bases, with 13 bases spanning the gap. CDR3 in amino acids: CAISPGESETQYF. In DNA, the CDR3 is TGTGCCATCAGCCCAGGGGAGTCCGAGACCCAGTACTTC.

This clonotype was seen more than once but under ten times. This chain links TRBV5-6 with TRBJ2-3, with D possibly TRBD1 on 6 matching bases. CDR1 and CDR2 from the germline V gene are SGHDT and YYEEEE. This CDR3 is built from 16 residues. V shed 0 bases and J shed 7 bases, with 18 bases lying between them. CDR3 region: CASSLDRVWGSNTQYF. In DNA, the CDR3 is TGTGCCAGCAGCTTGGACAGGGTCTGGGGTTCCAATACGCAGTATTTT.

This clonotype occurred a few times. The chain carries TRBV12-3 or TRBV12-4 and TRBJ1-1; possible D gene TRBD1, 6 bases. The CDR3 sequence is 13 residues long. The V end lost 3 bases, the J end lost 10 bases, and 15 bases lay between the germline ends. The DNA for the CDR3 is TGTGCCAGCAGTTTTGGGCAGGGGAGTAGAGCTTTCTTT. It specifies CASSFGQGSRAFF.

Only a few counts were recorded for this clonotype. V is TRBV4-1 and J is TRBJ2-3; a possible D gene is TRBD2 (12 bases). The germline CDR1 and CDR2 sequences are MGHRA and YSYEKL. Trimming took off 5 bases at V and 4 bases at J, with 37 bases between the two ends. This CDR3 has 22 residues. The CDR3 reads CASSFRTGGGSGLAGFSDTQYF. The DNA of the CDR3 is TGCGCCAGCAGCTTTAGGACAGGGGGCGGCTCTGGACTAGCGGGATTCTCAGATACGCAGTATTTT.

This clonotype was detected only a few times. The V gene is TRBV7-2, the J gene TRBJ2-1, with D possibly matching TRBD1 (6 bases). CDR3 length: 12 residues. Trimming took 5 bases from V and 12 from J, leaving 14 bases between them. The germline V gene has CDR1 SGHTA and CDR2 FQGNSA. The CDR3 sequence is CASSVQGVGQFF. The CDR3 DNA is TGTGCCAGCAGCGTACAGGGAGTTGGGCAGTTCTTC.

This clonotype was found many times. J is TRBJ1-4 and V is TRBV12-3 or TRBV12-4; tentative D call: TRBD1 (6 bases). Trimming stripped 6 bases from V and 5 bases from J, with 16 bases between. This CDR3 comprises 15 residues. This chain's CDR3 is CASSPLGGANEKLFF. Here the CDR3 DNA reads TGTGCCAGCAGCCCCTTAGGGGGAGCAAATGAAAAACTGTTTTTT.

The rearrangement links TRBV6-5 to TRBJ1-1; 7 bases align to TRBD1. Germline V CDR1 and CDR2: MNHEY, SVGAGI. Unmatched junction bases numbered 14, after V lost 7 bases and J lost 6 bases. The CDR3 is 15 residues long. The CDR3 sequence: CASNSAGGILAEAFF. CDR3 nucleotide sequence: TGTGCCAGCAATTCAGCAGGGGGGATTTTGGCTGAAGCTTTCTTT.

This clonotype has only a few counts. The CDR3 protein is CASSVPHSGTGVLTDTQYF. Written as DNA, the CDR3 is TGTGCCAGCAGCGTCCCCCACTCAGGGACAGGGGTCCTCACAGATACGCAGTATTTT. The genes are TRBV11-2 and TRBJ2-3; 10 bases agree with TRBD1. The CDR3 consists of 19 residues. V was clipped by 5 bases and J by 2 bases; unmatched bases: 16. Germline CDR1 and CDR2: SGHAT and FQNNGV.

There are many counts of this clonotype. This chain joins TRBV7-3 and TRBJ2-6; D ambiguous. V lost 4 bases, J lost 4 bases, and 11 bases lay in between. The CDR3 is 15 residues long. Germline assignment: CDR1 SGHTA and CDR2 FQGTGA. CDR3 DNA sequence: TGTGCCAGCAGCTACCCTCCTCGGGGGGCCAACGTCCTGACTTTC. Translation: CASSYPPRGANVLTF.

Ten or more counts support this clonotype. The CDR3: CASSLPRQNGQPQHF. The CDR3 region has the DNA TGTGCCAGCAGTTTACCCCGACAGAATGGTCAGCCCCAGCATTTT. This chain uses TRBV12-3 or TRBV12-4 with TRBJ1-5; D perhaps matches TRBD1 (5 bases). The CDR3 sequence is 15 residues long. V gave up 2 bases and J gave up 6 bases, with 14 bases separating them.

This clonotype has just a few counts. This chain uses TRBV20-1 with TRBJ1-5; 8 nucleotides line up with TRBD1. The CDR3 contains 14 residues. CDR1 is DFQATT and CDR2 is SNEGSKA in the germline V gene (reference sequence). The CDR3 DNA is TGCAGCGCCACCAAACAGGGGGACCTTCAGCCCCAGCATTTT. This gives the protein CSATKQGDLQPQHF.

This chain joins TRBV5-6 and TRBJ2-7; 11 bases map to TRBD2. V trimming: 4 bases; J trimming: 9 bases; junction bases outside the gene matches: 12. This CDR3 spans 15 amino acids. Germline CDR1 and CDR2: SGHDT and YYEEEE. The CDR3 DNA reads as TGTGCCAGCAGCCGAGGGACTAGCGGACAAGGGGGGCAGTACTTC. Residues: CASSRGTSGQGGQYF.

The gene calls are TRBV2 and TRBJ2-1; D possibly matches TRBD1 or TRBD2 (5 bases each). Germline values: CDR1 SNHLY, CDR2 FYNNEI. This CDR3 is 16 amino acids long. The V gene lost 3 bases and the J gene lost 0 bases, with 12 bases spanning the gap. CDR3 in amino acids: CASSERGAVSYNEQFF. CDR3 nucleotide sequence: TGTGCCAGCAGTGAGAGGGGTGCGGTCTCCTACAATGAGCAGTTCTTC.

This clonotype has at least ten counts. The V gene is TRBV7-8, the J gene TRBJ2-1; a weak D match, TRBD1 (5 bases). The ends were cut back, 1 base at V and 10 bases at J, with 11 bases in the middle. There are 13 residues in the CDR3. Germline V gene sequence: CDR1 SGHVS, CDR2 FQNEAQ. The CDR3 here is CASSLVRANEQFF. Written as DNA, the CDR3 is TGTGCCAGCAGCTTAGTCAGGGCTAACGAGCAGTTCTTC.

The J gene is TRBJ2-1, the V gene TRBV6-2 or TRBV6-3; 15 nucleotides line up with TRBD2. The ends lost 6 bases at V and 8 bases at J; junction bases unmatched: 2. The CDR3 sequence is 14 residues long. Germline assignment: CDR1 MNHEY and CDR2 SVGEGT. DNA of the CDR3: TGTGCCAGCAGCTGGACTAGCGGGAGGGATGAGCAGTTCTTC. Translation gives CASSWTSGRDEQFF.

This clonotype was counted many times. The chain uses TRBV6-2 or TRBV6-3 and TRBJ2-3; the D gene is possibly TRBD2 (5 bases). This CDR3 spans 11 amino acids. Trimming shortened V by 5 bases and J by 15 bases, and 15 bases separated the two germline ends. Germline CDR1 MNHEY, CDR2 SVGEGT. This chain's CDR3 is CASSQNTGYYF. In nucleotides, the CDR3 is TGTGCCAGCAGTCAAAATACGGGATACTATTTT.

The CDR3 DNA follows: TGTGCCAGCAGCGTAGCGGGAGGGCCAGGAACCGGGGAGCTGTTTTTT. As protein: CASSVAGGPGTGELFF. The chain carries TRBV9 and TRBJ2-2, with TRBD2 matching 8 bases. V lost 0 bases and J lost 5; bases outside the gene matches: 6. The CDR3 runs to 16 residues. CDR1 and CDR2 from the germline V gene are SGDLS and YYNGEE. Variable domain in full (rest from reference TRBV9 and TRBJ2-2): DSGVTQTPKHLITATGQRVTLRCSPRSGDLSVYWYQQSLDQGLQFLIQYYNGEERAKGNILERFSAQQFPDLHSELNLSSLELGDSALYFCASSVAGGPGTGELFFGEGSRLTVL.

This clonotype was counted only a few times. The V call is TRBV15, the J call TRBJ2-3; D is unresolved. Germline-derived CDR1 and CDR2 are LNHNV and YYDKDF (reference sequence). The CDR3 sequence is 12 residues long. Between the trimmed V and J ends, which lost 0 bases and 5 bases, there was a span of 3 bases. CDR3 nucleotide sequence: TGTGCCACCAGCAGAGATGGAGATACGCAGTATTTT. This sequence encodes CATSRDGDTQYF.

This chain uses TRBV2 with TRBJ2-7, with D tentatively TRBD2 (5 bases). Germline V lookup: CDR1 SNHLY, CDR2 FYNNEI. V lost 3 bases and J 3 bases, leaving 9 bases between the germline ends. The CDR3 runs to 13 residues. The CDR3 loop is CASSDGISYEQYF. CDR3 nucleotide sequence: TGTGCCAGCAGTGACGGGATAAGCTACGAGCAGTACTTC.

The chain is built from TRBV7-2 and TRBJ2-7, with unresolved D. The CDR3 loop spans 13 amino acids. The V gene lost 6 bases and the J gene lost 3 bases, with 12 bases spanning the gap. Germline lookup yields CDR1 SGHTA and CDR2 FQGNSA. CDR3 protein: CASRKENVYEQYF. The CDR3 DNA reads as TGTGCCAGCAGAAAAGAAAATGTCTACGAGCAGTACTTC.

V and J are TRBV12-3 or TRBV12-4 and TRBJ2-3; 10 bases agree with TRBD2. The CDR3 loop spans 14 amino acids. The ends lost 10 bases at V and 5 bases at J; junction bases unmatched: 9. For the CDR3, the DNA is TGTGCCACCCGGAGTAGCGGGGGGTTAGATACGCAGTATTTT. Translation gives CATRSSGGLDTQYF.

Only a few counts were recorded for this clonotype. CDR3 sequence: CASSSVSYGYTF. In DNA form, the CDR3 reads TGTGCCAGCAGCTCGGTTAGCTATGGCTACACCTTC. V gene TRBV28 combines with J gene TRBJ1-2; D ambiguous. There are 12 residues in the CDR3. Germline loops: CDR1 MDHEN, CDR2 SYDVKM. The ends were cut back, 6 bases at V and 4 bases at J, with 9 bases in the middle.

CDR3 sequence reads: CASSYSRVNRNPNGYTF. The CDR3 DNA reads as TGTGCCAGCAGTTACTCGAGAGTAAACAGGAACCCAAATGGCTACACCTTC. V and J are TRBV6-5 and TRBJ1-2, with D possibly being TRBD1 (5 bases). The V end was cut by 0 bases, the J end by 6 bases, with 20 bases between. The CDR3 contains 17 residues. Looked up from germline, CDR1 is MNHEY and CDR2 is SVGAGI.